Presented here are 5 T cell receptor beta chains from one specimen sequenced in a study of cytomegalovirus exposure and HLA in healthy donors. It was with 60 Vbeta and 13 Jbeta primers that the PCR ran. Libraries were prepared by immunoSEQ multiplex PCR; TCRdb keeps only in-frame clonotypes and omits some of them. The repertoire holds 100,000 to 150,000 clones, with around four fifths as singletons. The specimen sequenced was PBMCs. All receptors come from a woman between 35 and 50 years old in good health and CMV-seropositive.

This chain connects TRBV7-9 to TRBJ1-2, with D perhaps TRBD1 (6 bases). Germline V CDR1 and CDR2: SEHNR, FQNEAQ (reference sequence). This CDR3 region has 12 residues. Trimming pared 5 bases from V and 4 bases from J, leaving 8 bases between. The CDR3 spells CASSGDIYGYTF. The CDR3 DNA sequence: TGTGCCAGCAGCGGGGACATCTATGGCTACACCTTC.

CDR3 protein: CAWTGTGRGSGNTIYF. In nucleotides, the CDR3 is TGTGCCTGGACCGGGACAGGTCGTGGTTCTGGAAACACCATATATTTT. V and J are TRBV30 and TRBJ1-3; 8 nucleotides agree with TRBD1. V trimming: 4 bases; J trimming: 1 base; junction bases outside the gene matches: 9. Germline assignment: CDR1 GTSNPN and CDR2 SVGIG (reference sequence). This CDR3 contains 16 residues.

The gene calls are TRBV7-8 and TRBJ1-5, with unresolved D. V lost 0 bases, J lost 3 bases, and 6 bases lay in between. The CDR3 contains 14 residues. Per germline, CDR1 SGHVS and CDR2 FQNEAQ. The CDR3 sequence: CASSLAQFNQPQHF. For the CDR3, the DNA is TGTGCCAGCAGCTTAGCACAGTTCAATCAGCCCCAGCATTTT.

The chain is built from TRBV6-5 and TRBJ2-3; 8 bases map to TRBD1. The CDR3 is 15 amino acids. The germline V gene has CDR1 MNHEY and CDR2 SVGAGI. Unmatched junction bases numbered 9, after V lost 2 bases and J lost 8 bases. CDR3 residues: CASSYTDRAQGTQYF. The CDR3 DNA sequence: TGTGCCAGCAGTTACACGGACAGGGCACAGGGTACGCAGTATTTT.

The CDR3 loop reads CASSYGLAGGADTQYF. The CDR3 DNA is TGTGCCAGCAGTTACGGTCTAGCGGGGGGGGCAGATACGCAGTATTTT. The chain carries TRBV6-6 and TRBJ2-3; 12 bases map to TRBD2. CDR3 length: 16 amino acids. Germline-derived CDR1 and CDR2 are MNHNY and SVGAGI (reference sequence). V lost 2 bases and J lost 4; bases outside the gene matches: 4.